These 16 T cell receptor beta chains were sequenced from one sample in a study of lymphopenia after photon versus proton radiotherapy. Libraries were prepared by immunoSEQ multiplex PCR; TCRdb keeps only in-frame clonotypes and omits some of them. The sample lists about 160,000 clones, 75% to 90% occurring once. Sequences were derived from peripheral blood, sampled from a patient treated with photon-based radiotherapy. These receptors all stem from a man aged 50-59 years with gastric cancer.

CDR3 sequence: CSVEKSMNTEAFF. The CDR3 coding sequence is TGCAGCGTTGAAAAGTCCATGAACACTGAAGCTTTCTTT. The rearrangement uses TRBV29-1 and TRBJ1-1; D uncertain. The germline V and J ends were trimmed by 2 bases and 0 bases, with 7 bases remaining between them. CDR1 and CDR2 (germline): SQVTM, ANQGSEA. CDR3 length: 13 residues.

This clone was seen a few times. The V gene is TRBV30, the J gene TRBJ2-5; D is possibly TRBD2 (5 bases). V lost 1 base to trimming and J lost 1 base, with 13 bases between them. The germline V gene encodes CDR1 GTSNPN and CDR2 SVGIG (reference sequence). This CDR3 is built from 15 residues. CDR3 protein: CAWSGGRVSQETQYF. The CDR3 nucleotides read TGTGCCTGGAGTGGCGGGCGGGTAAGCCAAGAGACCCAGTACTTC.

V is TRBV7-9 and J is TRBJ2-7; TRBD2 matches at 13 bases. The CDR3 sequence is 17 residues long. Germline V CDR1 and CDR2: SEHNR, FQNEAQ (reference sequence). With V trimmed by 4 bases and J by 1 base, 7 bases remained unmatched. DNA for the CDR3: TGTGCCAGCAGCTCGGGACTAGCGGGGTTGCCTTCCTACGAGCAGTACTTC. Its protein is CASSSGLAGLPSYEQYF. Using reference TRBV7-9 and TRBJ2-7 for the parts outside the CDR3, the full variable domain is DTGVSQNPRHKITKRGQNVTFRCDPISEHNRLYWYRQTLGQGPEFLTYFQNEAQLEKSRLLSDRFSAERPKGSFSTLEIQRTEQGDSAMYLCASSSGLAGLPSYEQYFGPGTRLTVT.

The chain is built from TRBV5-6 and TRBJ2-1, with D perhaps TRBD1 or TRBD2 (6 bases each). This CDR3 has 16 amino acids. Germline V gene lookup returns CDR1 SGHDT and CDR2 YYEEEE. Trimming cost V 4 bases and J 0 bases, with 14 bases left between them. The CDR3 DNA follows: TGTGCCAGCAGCCCGACGGGGGCGGGCTCCTACAATGAGCAGTTCTTC. Its translation: CASSPTGAGSYNEQFF.

The chain links TRBV7-3 to TRBJ2-7, with 7 bases that match TRBD1. V gave up 4 bases and J gave up 2 bases; unmatched junction bases: 8. The CDR3 has 15 amino acids. Germline V CDR1 and CDR2: SGHTA, FQGTGA. In DNA form, the CDR3 reads TGTGCCAGCAGCTCCGGACAGGATTTAACCTACGAGCAGTACTTC. It codes for CASSSGQDLTYEQYF.

The chain carries TRBV30 and TRBJ2-3; TRBD2 aligns across 7 bases. V lost 0 bases to trimming and J lost 4 bases; unmatched junction nucleotides: 7. The CDR3 runs 15 residues. Germline CDR1 is GTSNPN and CDR2 is SVGIG (reference sequence). CDR3 coding DNA: TGTGCCTGGAGTGTACGGGGAGGGCCCGCAGATACGCAGTATTTT. This gives the protein CAWSVRGGPADTQYF.

The chain employs TRBV18 and TRBJ1-5; D is undetermined. This CDR3 contains 13 residues. Germline CDR1 and CDR2: KGHSH and LQKENI. The V end was cut by 2 bases, the J end by 7 bases, with 9 bases between. CDR3 residues: CASSPVLDQPQHF. The CDR3, as DNA: TGTGCCAGCTCACCAGTATTAGACCAGCCCCAGCATTTT.

This CDR3 is CASSASGSYNEQFF. Written as DNA, the CDR3 is TGTGCCAGCAGCGCTAGCGGGAGCTACAATGAGCAGTTCTTC. This chain links TRBV11-2 with TRBJ2-1, with TRBD2 matching 10 bases. After removal of 5 bases from V and 3 bases from J, the junction contained 1 base not matched to a gene. This CDR3 has 14 residues. The germline gives CDR1 SGHAT, CDR2 FQNNGV.

The genes are TRBV5-1 and TRBJ2-1; 10 bases agree with TRBD2. The CDR3 covers 15 residues. The trim removed 1 base at V and 8 bases at J, leaving 6 bases unmatched. CDR1 is SGHRS, CDR2 YFSETQ, per germline. The CDR3 is CASSLMASGSHEQFF. CDR3 in DNA: TGCGCCAGCAGCTTGATGGCTAGCGGGAGCCATGAGCAGTTCTTC.

CDR3 nucleotides: TGTGCCAGCAGTGAAGCAAGGGACGGGGAGCTGTTTTTT. This codes for CASSEARDGELFF. This rearrangement joins TRBV2 to TRBJ2-2; D gene unclear. Germline-derived CDR1 and CDR2 are SNHLY and FYNNEI. The CDR3 spans 13 residues. V lost 0 bases and J lost 7, with 6 bases in between.

The chain recombines TRBV27 with TRBJ1-5; TRBD1 might be the D (6 bases). V gave up 6 bases and J gave up 6 bases, with 15 bases separating them. The CDR3 has 14 residues. Per the germline V gene, CDR1 is MNHEY and CDR2 is SMNVEV (reference sequence). The CDR3 sequence: CASRSVRGGQPQHF. The DNA of the CDR3 is TGTGCCAGCAGATCGGTCAGGGGCGGTCAGCCCCAGCATTTT.

J is TRBJ2-1 and V is TRBV6-5; TRBD2 might be the D (6 bases). Per the germline V gene, CDR1 is MNHEY and CDR2 is SVGAGI. The length of the CDR3 is 14 residues. V lost 5 bases, J lost 7 bases, and 15 bases lay in between. CDR3 protein: CASSTVGSRNEQFF. DNA of the CDR3: TGTGCCAGCAGTACGGTCGGGAGTCGGAATGAGCAGTTCTTC.

The chain combines TRBV5-1 with TRBJ2-3; D possibly corresponds to TRBD2 (5 bases). This CDR3 is built from 17 residues. Germline assignment: CDR1 SGHRS and CDR2 YFSETQ. Trimming cost V 0 bases and J 3 bases, with 17 bases left between them. CDR3: CASSLGASSRGTDTQYF. CDR3 DNA sequence: TGCGCCAGCAGCTTGGGAGCTAGCAGCCGAGGGACAGATACGCAGTATTTT.

This clone was detected only a few times. This chain uses TRBV18 with TRBJ1-1; D unresolved. Trimming cost V 1 base and J 2 bases, with 14 bases left between them. Per germline, CDR1 KGHSH and CDR2 LQKENI. This CDR3 contains 16 residues. The CDR3 loop is CASSPQARAINTEAFF. The CDR3 DNA reads TGTGCCAGCTCACCACAAGCACGGGCGATTAACACTGAAGCTTTCTTT.

The chain couples TRBV11-2 to TRBJ1-4, with 9 positions matching TRBD1. This CDR3 comprises 15 residues. Germline values: CDR1 SGHAT, CDR2 FQNNGV. The ends lost 6 bases at V and 8 bases at J; junction bases unmatched: 10. In DNA form, the CDR3 reads TGTGCCAGCAGGCCGGACAGGGGTCGGGGGGAAAAACTGTTTTTT. Its translation is CASRPDRGRGEKLFF.

The chain couples TRBV5-5 to TRBJ1-1; perhaps TRBD1 as D (6 bases). The CDR3 is 12 amino acids. Germline-derived CDR1 and CDR2 are SGHKS and YYEKEE (reference sequence). The ends were cut back, 4 bases at V and 8 bases at J, with 12 bases in the middle. The CDR3 protein is CASSRTRGEAFF. The DNA for the CDR3 is TGTGCCAGCAGCCGAACCAGGGGAGAAGCTTTCTTT.